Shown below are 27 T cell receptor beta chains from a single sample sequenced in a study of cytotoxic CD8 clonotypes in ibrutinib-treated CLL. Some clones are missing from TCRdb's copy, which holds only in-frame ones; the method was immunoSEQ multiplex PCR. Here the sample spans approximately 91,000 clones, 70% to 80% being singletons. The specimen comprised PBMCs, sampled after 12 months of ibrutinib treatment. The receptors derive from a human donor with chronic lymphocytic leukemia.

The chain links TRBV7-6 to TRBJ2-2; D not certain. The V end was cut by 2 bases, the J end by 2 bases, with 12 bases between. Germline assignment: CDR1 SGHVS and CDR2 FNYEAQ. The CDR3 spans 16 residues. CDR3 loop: CASSLSRALNTGELFF. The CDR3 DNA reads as TGTGCCAGCAGCTTAAGTAGGGCACTCAACACCGGGGAGCTGTTTTTT. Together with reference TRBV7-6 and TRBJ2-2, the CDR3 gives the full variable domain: GAGVSQSPRYKVTKRGQDVALRCDPISGHVSLYWYRQALGQGPEFLTYFNYEAQQDKSGLPNDRFSAERPEGSISTLTIQRTEQRDSAMYRCASSLSRALNTGELFFGEGSRLTVL.

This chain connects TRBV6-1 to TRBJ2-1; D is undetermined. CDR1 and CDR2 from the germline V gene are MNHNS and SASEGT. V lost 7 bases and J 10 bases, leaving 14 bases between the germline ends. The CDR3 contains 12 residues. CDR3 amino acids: CASNHLDGEQFF. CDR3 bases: TGTGCCAGCAACCACCTGGATGGGGAGCAGTTCTTC.

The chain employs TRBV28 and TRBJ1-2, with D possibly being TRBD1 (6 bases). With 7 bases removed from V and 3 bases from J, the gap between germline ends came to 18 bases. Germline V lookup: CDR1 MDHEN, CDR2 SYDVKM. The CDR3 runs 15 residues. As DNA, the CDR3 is TGTGCCAGCACCACGGGGGCGGGGAGATACTATGGCTACACCTTC. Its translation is CASTTGAGRYYGYTF.

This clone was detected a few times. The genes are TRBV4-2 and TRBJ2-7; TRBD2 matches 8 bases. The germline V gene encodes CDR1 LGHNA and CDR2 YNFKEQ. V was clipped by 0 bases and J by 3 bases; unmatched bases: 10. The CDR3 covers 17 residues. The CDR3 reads CASSQDWGAGGLYEQYF. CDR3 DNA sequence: TGTGCCAGCAGCCAAGATTGGGGTGCGGGAGGTCTCTACGAGCAGTACTTC.

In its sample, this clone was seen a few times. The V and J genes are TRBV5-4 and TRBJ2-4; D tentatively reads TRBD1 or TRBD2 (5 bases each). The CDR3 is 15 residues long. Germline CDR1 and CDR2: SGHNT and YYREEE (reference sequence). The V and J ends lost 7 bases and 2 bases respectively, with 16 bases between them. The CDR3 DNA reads TGTGCCAGCTCCCCGGCCCCGGGGCCCAAAAACATTCAGTACTTC. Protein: CASSPAPGPKNIQYF. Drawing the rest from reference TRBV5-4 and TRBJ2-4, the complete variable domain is ETGVTQSPTHLIKTRGQQVTLRCSSQSGHNTVSWYQQALGQGPQFIFQYYREEENGRGNFPPRFSGLQFPNYSSELNVNALELDDSALYLCASSPAPGPKNIQYFGAGTRLSVL.

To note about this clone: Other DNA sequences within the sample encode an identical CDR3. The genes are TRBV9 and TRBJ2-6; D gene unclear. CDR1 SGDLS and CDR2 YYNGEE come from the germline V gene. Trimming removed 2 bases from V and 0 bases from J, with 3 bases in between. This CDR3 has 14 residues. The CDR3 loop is CASSVLSGANVLTF. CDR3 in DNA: TGTGCCAGCAGCGTTCTCTCTGGGGCCAACGTCCTGACTTTC.

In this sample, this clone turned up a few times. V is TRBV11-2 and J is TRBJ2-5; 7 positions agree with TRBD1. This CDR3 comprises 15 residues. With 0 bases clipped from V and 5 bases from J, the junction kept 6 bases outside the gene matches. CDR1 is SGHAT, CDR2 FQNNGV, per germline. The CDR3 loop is CASSLDRGGWETQYF. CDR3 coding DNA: TGTGCCAGCAGCTTAGATCGAGGGGGCTGGGAGACCCAGTACTTC.

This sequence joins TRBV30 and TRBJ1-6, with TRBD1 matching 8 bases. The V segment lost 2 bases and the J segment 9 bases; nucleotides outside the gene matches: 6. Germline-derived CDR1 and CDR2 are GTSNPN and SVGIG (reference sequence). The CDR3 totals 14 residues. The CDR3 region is CAWSTGQGGSPLHF. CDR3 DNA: TGTGCCTGGAGTACCGGACAGGGTGGTTCACCCCTCCACTTT.

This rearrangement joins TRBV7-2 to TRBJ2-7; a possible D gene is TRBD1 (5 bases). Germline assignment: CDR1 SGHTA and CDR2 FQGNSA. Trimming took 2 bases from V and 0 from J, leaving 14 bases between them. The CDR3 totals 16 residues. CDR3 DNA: TGTGCCAGCAGCTTAATTTGGGGCGGAAGCTCCTACGAGCAGTACTTC. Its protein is CASSLIWGGSSYEQYF.

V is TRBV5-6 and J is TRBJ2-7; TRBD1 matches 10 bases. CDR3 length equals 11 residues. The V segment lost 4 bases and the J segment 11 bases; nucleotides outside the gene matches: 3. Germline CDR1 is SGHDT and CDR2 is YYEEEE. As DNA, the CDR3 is TGTGCCAGCAGCATCGGACAGGGGGAGTACTTC. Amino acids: CASSIGQGEYF.

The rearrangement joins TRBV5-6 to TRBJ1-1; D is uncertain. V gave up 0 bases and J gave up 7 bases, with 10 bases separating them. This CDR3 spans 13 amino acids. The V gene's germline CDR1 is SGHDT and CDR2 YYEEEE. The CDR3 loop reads CASSLGRWGEAFF. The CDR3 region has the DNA TGTGCCAGCAGCTTGGGCAGATGGGGTGAAGCTTTCTTT.

CDR3 DNA: TGTGCCAGCAGCCGGGACTCCCGAGGGGACTATGGCTACACCTTC. This codes for CASSRDSRGDYGYTF. The J gene is TRBJ1-2, the V gene TRBV7-2; the D gene is possibly TRBD1 (5 bases). Germline CDR1 SGHTA, CDR2 FQGNSA. This CDR3 has 15 residues. The germline V and J ends were trimmed by 5 bases and 3 bases, with 16 bases remaining between them.

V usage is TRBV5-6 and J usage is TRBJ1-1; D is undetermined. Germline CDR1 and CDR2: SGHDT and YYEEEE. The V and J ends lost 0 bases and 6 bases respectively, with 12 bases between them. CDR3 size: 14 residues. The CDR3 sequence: CASSLAPVGPEAFF. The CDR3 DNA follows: TGTGCCAGCAGCTTGGCCCCAGTTGGCCCTGAAGCTTTCTTT.

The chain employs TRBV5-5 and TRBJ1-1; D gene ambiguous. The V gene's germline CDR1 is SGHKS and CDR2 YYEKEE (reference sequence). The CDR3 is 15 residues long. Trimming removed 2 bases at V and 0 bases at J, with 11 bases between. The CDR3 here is CASSLSGSLNTEAFF. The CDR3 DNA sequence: TGTGCCAGCAGCTTATCCGGGTCACTGAACACTGAAGCTTTCTTT.

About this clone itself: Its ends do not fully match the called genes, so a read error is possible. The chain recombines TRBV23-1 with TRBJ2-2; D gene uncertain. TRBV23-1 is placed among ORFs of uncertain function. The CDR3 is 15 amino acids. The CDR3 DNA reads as TGCGCCAGCAGTCAGGCCCACCTGAACAGCGGGGAGCTGTTTTTT. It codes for CASSQAHLNSGELFF.

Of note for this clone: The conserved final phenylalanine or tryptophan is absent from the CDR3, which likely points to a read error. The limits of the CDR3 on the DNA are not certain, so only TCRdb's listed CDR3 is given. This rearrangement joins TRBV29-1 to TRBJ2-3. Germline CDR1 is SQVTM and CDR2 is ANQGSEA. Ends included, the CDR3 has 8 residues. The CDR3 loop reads CSARHRGH.

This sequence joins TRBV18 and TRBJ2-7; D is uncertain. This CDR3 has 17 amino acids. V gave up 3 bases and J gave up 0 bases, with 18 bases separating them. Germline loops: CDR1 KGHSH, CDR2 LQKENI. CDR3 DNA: TGTGCCAGCTCACCGCGATTGGTGGGCCTTAGCTCCTACGAGCAGTACTTC. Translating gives CASSPRLVGLSSYEQYF.

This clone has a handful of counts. The CDR3 DNA is TGCGCCAGCAGCCTTAGCGGGGGGGCCGTTGGTGAGCAGTTCTTC. Translated: CASSLSGGAVGEQFF. V usage is TRBV4-3 and J usage is TRBJ2-1, with 11 bases matching TRBD2. In germline, CDR1 is LGHNA, CDR2 YSLEER. The CDR3 consists of 15 residues. Trimming at V came to 4 bases and at J to 9 bases, leaving 8 bases not matched to a gene.

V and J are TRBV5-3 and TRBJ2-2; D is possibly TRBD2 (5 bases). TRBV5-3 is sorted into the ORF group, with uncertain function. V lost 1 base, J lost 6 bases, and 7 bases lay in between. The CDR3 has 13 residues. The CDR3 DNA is TGTGCCAGAAGCTTGCCGCGGGCCGGGGAGCTGTTTTTT. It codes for CARSLPRAGELFF.

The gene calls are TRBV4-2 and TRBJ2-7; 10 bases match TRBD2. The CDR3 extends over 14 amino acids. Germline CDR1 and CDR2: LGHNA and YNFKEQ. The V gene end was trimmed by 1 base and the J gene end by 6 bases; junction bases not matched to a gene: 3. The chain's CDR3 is CASSQGVAGGEQYF. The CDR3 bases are TGTGCCAGCAGCCAAGGGGTAGCGGGAGGCGAGCAGTACTTC.

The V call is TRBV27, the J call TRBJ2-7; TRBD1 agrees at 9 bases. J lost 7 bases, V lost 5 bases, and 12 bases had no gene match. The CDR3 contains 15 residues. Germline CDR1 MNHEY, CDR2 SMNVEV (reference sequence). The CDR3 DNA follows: TGTGCCAGCAGTCCCCGGGACAGGGTTTATGGGGAGCAGTACTTC. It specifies CASSPRDRVYGEQYF.

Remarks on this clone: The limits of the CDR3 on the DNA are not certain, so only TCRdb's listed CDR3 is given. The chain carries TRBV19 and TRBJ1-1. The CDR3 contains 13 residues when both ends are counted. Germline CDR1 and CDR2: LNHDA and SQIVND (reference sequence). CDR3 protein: CASSTSVWAEAFF.

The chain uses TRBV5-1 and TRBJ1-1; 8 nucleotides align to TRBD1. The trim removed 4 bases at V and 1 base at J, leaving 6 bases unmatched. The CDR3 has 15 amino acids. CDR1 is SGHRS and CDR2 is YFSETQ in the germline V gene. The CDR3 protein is CASSPRGQANTEAFF. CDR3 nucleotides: TGCGCCAGCAGCCCCCGGGGACAGGCGAACACTGAAGCTTTCTTT. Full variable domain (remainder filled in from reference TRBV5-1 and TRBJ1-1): KAGVTQTPRYLIKTRGQQVTLSCSPISGHRSVSWYQQTPGQGLQFLFEYFSETQRNKGNFPGRFSGRQFSNSRSEMNVSTLELGDSALYLCASSPRGQANTEAFFGQGTRLTVV.

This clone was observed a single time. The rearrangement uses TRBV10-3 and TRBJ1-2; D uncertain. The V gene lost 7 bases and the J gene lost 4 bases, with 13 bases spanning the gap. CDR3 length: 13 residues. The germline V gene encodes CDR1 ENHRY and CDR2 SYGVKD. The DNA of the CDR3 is TGTGCCATCATACCGGGAAAGCCCTATGGCTACACCTTC. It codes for CAIIPGKPYGYTF.

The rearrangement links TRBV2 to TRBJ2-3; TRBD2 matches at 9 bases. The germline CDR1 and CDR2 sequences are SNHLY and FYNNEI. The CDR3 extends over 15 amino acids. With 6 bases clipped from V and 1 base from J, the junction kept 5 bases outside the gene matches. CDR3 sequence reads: CASSPERGGTDTQYF. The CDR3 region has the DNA TGTGCCAGCAGCCCGGAGCGGGGGGGCACAGATACGCAGTATTTT.

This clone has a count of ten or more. The CDR3 sequence: CASSPGALTGELFF. CDR3 nucleotide sequence: TGTGCCAGCAGCCCCGGGGCCCTCACCGGGGAGCTGTTTTTT. The chain joins TRBV11-3 to TRBJ2-2; TRBD1 or TRBD2 may be the D gene (5 bases each). The CDR3 has 14 residues. V lost 5 bases and J 4 bases, leaving 11 bases between the germline ends. From germline, CDR1 is SGHNT and CDR2 YENEEA.

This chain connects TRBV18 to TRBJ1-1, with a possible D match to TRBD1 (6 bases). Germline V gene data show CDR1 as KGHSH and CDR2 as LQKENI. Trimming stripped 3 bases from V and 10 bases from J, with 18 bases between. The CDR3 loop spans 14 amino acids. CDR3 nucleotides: TGTGCCAGCTCACCGGTCCCGCGGGGGCGGGGAGCTTTCTTT. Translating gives CASSPVPRGRGAFF. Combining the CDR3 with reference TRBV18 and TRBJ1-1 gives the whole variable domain NAGVMQNPRHLVRRRGQEARLRCSPMKGHSHVYWYRQLPEEGLKFMVYLQKENIIDESGMPKERFSAEFPKEGPSILRIQQVVRGDSAAYFCASSPVPRGRGAFFGQGTRLTVV.